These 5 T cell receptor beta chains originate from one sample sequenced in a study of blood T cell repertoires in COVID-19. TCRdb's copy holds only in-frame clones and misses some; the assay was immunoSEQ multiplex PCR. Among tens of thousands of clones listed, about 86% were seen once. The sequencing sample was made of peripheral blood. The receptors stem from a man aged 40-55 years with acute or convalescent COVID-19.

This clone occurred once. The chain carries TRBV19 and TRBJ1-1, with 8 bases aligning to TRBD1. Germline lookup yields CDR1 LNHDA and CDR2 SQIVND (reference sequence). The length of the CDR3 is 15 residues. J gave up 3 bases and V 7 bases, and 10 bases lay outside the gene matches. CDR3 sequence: CASTLQGGQDTEAFF. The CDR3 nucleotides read TGTGCCAGTACCCTACAGGGGGGACAGGACACTGAAGCTTTCTTT.

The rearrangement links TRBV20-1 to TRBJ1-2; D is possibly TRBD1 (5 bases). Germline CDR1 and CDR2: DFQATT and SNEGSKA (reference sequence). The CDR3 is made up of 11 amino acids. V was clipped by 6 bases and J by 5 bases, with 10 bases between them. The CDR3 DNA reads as TGCAGTGCCTCCGACAGTTATGGCTACACCTTC. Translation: CSASDSYGYTF.

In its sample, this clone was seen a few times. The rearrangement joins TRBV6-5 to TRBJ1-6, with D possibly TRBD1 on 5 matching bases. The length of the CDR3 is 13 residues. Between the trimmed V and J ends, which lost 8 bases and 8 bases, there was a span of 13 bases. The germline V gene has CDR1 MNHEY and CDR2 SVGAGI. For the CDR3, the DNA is TGTGCCAGCTGGGACTATTGGGATTCACCCCTCCACTTT. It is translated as CASWDYWDSPLHF.

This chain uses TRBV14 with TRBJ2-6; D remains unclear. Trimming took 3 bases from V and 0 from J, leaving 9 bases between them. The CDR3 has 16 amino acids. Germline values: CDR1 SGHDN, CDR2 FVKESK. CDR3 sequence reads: CASSHGGNSGANVLTF. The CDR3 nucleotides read TGTGCCAGCAGCCACGGCGGTAACTCTGGGGCCAACGTCCTGACTTTC.

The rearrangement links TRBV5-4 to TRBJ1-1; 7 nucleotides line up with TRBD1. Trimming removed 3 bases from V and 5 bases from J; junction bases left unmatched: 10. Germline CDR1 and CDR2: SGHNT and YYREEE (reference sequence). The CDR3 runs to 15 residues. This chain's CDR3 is CASSYDREYQTEAFF. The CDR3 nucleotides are TGTGCCAGCAGCTATGACAGGGAGTATCAGACTGAAGCTTTCTTT.